This TCR beta chain was captured by sequencing in a study of cytomegalovirus exposure and HLA in healthy donors. Study findings and constraints: In a later analysis, TCR beta V- and J-gene trimming was associated with a missense DCLRE1C variant.

PCR was performed using 60 Vbeta and 13 Jbeta primers. Using immunoSEQ multiplex PCR, the repertoire was profiled, and TCRdb retains in-frame clones only, with some absent. This sample carries 100,000 to 150,000 clones, around 78% of them seen once, and the ten largest clones take 20%. Note on this clone: Its antigen is unidentified.

The CDR3 extends over 17 amino acids. Germline-derived CDR1 and CDR2 are MGHRA and YSYEKL. Trimming cost V 1 base and J 1 base, with 16 bases left between them. The source is a young man in good health and CMV-seropositive. This chain connects TRBV4-1 to TRBJ1-1; D remains ambiguous. Sequenced sample: PBMCs. The CDR3 loop reads CASSQVSFLQPNTEAFF. In nucleotides, the CDR3 is TGCGCCAGCAGCCAAGTGTCCTTCTTACAGCCGAACACTGAAGCTTTCTTT.